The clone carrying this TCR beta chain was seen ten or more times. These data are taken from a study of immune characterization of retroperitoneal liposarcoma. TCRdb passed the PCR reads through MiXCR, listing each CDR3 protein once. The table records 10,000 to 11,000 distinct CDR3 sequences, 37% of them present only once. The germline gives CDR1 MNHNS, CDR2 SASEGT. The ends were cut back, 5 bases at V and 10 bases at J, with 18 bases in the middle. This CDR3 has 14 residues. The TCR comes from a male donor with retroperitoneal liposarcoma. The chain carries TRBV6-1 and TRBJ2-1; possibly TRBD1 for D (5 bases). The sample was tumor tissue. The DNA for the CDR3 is TGTGCCAGCAGTACCGGACATACCCTCTACGAGCAGTTCTTC. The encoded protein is CASSTGHTLYEQFF.